A selection of T cell receptor beta chains follows, all from one sample in a study of cytomegalovirus exposure and HLA in healthy donors. Here immunoSEQ multiplex PCR was the method, and the copy in TCRdb shows in-frame clones only, minus some. Of 200,000 to 250,000 clones in the sample, roughly 91% were seen once. Source material: PBMCs. The receptors stem from a young woman in good health and CMV-seropositive. Both conserved end residues are part of each CDR3. The order of the fields is clone size, D gene, J gene, V gene, CDR3 protein, CDR3 DNA. A D gene is named only where the DNA matches it firmly. Clone size is not always given. Where it is, it says once, few, many or a class for expanded clones.

>NA|TRBD2|TRBJ2-1|TRBV6-6
CASCSGSYNEQFF
TGTGCCAGTTGTAGCGGGAGCTACAATGAGCAGTTCTTC
>NA|TRBD2|TRBJ2-5|TRBV7-2
CASSDFWAGAPETQYF
TGTGCCAGCAGCGACTTTTGGGCGGGAGCGCCTGAGACCCAGTACTTC
>NA|NA|TRBJ2-3|TRBV2
CASLRGRTDTQYF
TGTGCCAGCCTGCGAGGGCGAACAGATACGCAGTATTTT
>NA|TRBD2|TRBJ2-3|TRBV9
CASSSILAGGGGDTQYF
TGTGCCAGCAGCTCTATTCTAGCGGGAGGGGGGGGAGATACGCAGTATTTT
>NA|TRBD2|TRBJ2-2|TRBV27
CASSLASYSGGSNTGELFF
TGTGCCAGCAGTTTGGCCTCTTACAGCGGGGGATCGAACACCGGGGAGCTGTTTTTT
>NA|TRBD1|TRBJ1-4|TRBV5-4
CASSPQGATNEKLFF
TGTGCCAGCAGCCCCCAGGGGGCAACTAATGAAAAACTGTTTTTT
>few|NA|TRBJ1-2|TRBV10-1
CASSESGTGGYTF
TGCGCCAGCAGTGAGTCCGGTACAGGTGGCTACACCTTC
>NA|NA|TRBJ2-3|TRBV6-1
CASSGLSTDTQYF
TGTGCCAGCAGTGGGCTTAGCACAGATACGCAGTATTTT
>NA|NA|TRBJ1-1|TRBV20-1
CSARDSTEAFF
TGCAGTGCTAGAGACAGCACTGAAGCTTTCTTT
>NA|TRBD1|TRBJ2-7|TRBV5-1
CASSLRDRYYEQYF
TGCGCCAGCAGCCTCCGGGACAGGTACTACGAGCAGTACTTC
>once|NA|TRBJ2-2|TRBV5-1
CASSLMRTNTGELFF
TGCGCCAGCAGCTTAATGCGGACTAACACCGGGGAGCTGTTTTTT
>NA|NA|TRBJ1-5|TRBV27
CASSLSSRGISNQPQHF
TGTGCCAGCAGTTTATCGTCTCGGGGGATAAGCAATCAGCCCCAGCATTTT
>NA|TRBD2|TRBJ2-3|TRBV6-1
CASSELTSGVDTQYF
TGTGCCAGCAGTGAACTCACTAGCGGGGTTGATACGCAGTATTTT
>NA|TRBD1|TRBJ2-7|TRBV6-5
CASTHGTGTSYEQYF
TGTGCCAGCACCCATGGGACAGGTACTAGCTACGAGCAGTACTTC
>NA|NA|TRBJ2-7|TRBV27
CASSLLSGRLYEQYF
TGTGCCAGCAGTTTATTATCAGGGCGTCTTTACGAGCAGTACTTC
>NA|NA|TRBJ2-7|TRBV19
CASSRSSYEQYF
TGTGCCAGTAGCCGGAGCTCCTACGAGCAGTACTTC
>few|NA|TRBJ1-1|TRBV27
CASSYRRGYTEAFF
TGTGCCAGCAGTTACCGAAGGGGTTACACTGAAGCTTTCTTT
>NA|NA|TRBJ1-1|TRBV9
CASSEGATLTEAFF
TGTGCCAGCAGCGAAGGGGCGACTCTCACTGAAGCTTTCTTT
>NA|NA|TRBJ1-5|TRBV7-8
CASSRGRRGGNQPQHF
TGTGCCAGCAGCCGTGGACGGCGGGGTGGCAATCAGCCCCAGCATTTT
>once|TRBD2|TRBJ2-5|TRBV29-1
CSVGGLAGGRETQYF
TGCAGCGTTGGGGGACTAGCGGGAGGACGGGAGACCCAGTACTTC
>NA|NA|TRBJ2-5|TRBV6-5
CASIPPGRGETQYF
TGTGCCAGCATCCCCCCCGGACGCGGGGAGACCCAGTACTTC
>NA|NA|TRBJ2-7|TRBV6-1
CASRDGRGLYEQYF
TGTGCCAGCCGGGACGGCCGGGGGTTATACGAGCAGTACTTC
>NA|TRBD2|TRBJ2-1|TRBV5-1
CASRTSGRVGEQFF
TGCGCCAGCAGGACTAGCGGGAGGGTGGGTGAGCAGTTCTTC
>NA|NA|TRBJ2-1|TRBV27
CASSLTVLPLNEQFF
TGTGCCAGCAGTTTAACGGTCCTTCCTTTAAATGAGCAGTTCTTC
>few|NA|TRBJ1-5|TRBV5-1
CASSLFTERYSNQPQHF
TGCGCCAGCAGCTTGTTTACAGAACGATATAGCAATCAGCCCCAGCATTTT
>NA|TRBD1|TRBJ1-1|TRBV27
CASRTGQTEAFF
TGTGCCAGCAGGACAGGGCAGACTGAAGCTTTCTTT
>NA|NA|TRBJ1-5|TRBV6-5
CASSRGVVGNQPQHF
TGTGCCAGCAGTCGGGGGGTTGTCGGCAATCAGCCCCAGCATTTT
>NA|NA|TRBJ2-1|TRBV6-1
CASSEEDSYNEQFF
TGTGCCAGCAGTGAAGAGGACAGCTACAATGAGCAGTTCTTC
>NA|TRBD1|TRBJ2-7|TRBV6-6
CASRAGQGAYEQYF
TGTGCCAGCAGAGCAGGACAGGGGGCCTACGAGCAGTACTTC
>NA|TRBD1|TRBJ2-5|TRBV11-2
CASSPQDRGRETQYF
TGTGCCAGCAGCCCCCAGGACAGGGGGCGAGAGACCCAGTACTTC
>once|TRBD2|TRBJ2-4|TRBV2
CASYRLAGNRGVRSIQYF
TGTGCCAGCTACAGACTAGCGGGAAATCGAGGTGTCAGGAGCATTCAGTACTTC
>NA|TRBD2|TRBJ2-7|TRBV28
CASSSSSGSYEQYF
TGTGCCAGCAGTTCCTCTAGCGGCTCCTACGAGCAGTACTTC
>NA|TRBD1|TRBJ1-4|TRBV30
CASRDRGQTNEKLFF
TGTGCCTCACGGGACAGGGGGCAAACTAATGAAAAACTGTTTTTT
>NA|NA|TRBJ2-3|TRBV6-5
CASSLLGPHTDTQYF
TGTGCCAGCAGTCTACTAGGCCCCCACACAGATACGCAGTATTTT
>NA|NA|TRBJ2-2|TRBV6-1
CASSEDGGFTGELFF
TGTGCCAGCAGTGAGGACGGGGGTTTCACCGGGGAGCTGTTTTTT
>NA|TRBD1|TRBJ1-1|TRBV9
CASSVEGAPGVTEAFF
TGTGCCAGCAGCGTAGAGGGGGCTCCAGGGGTTACTGAAGCTTTCTTT
>NA|NA|TRBJ2-7|TRBV27
CASSFQGQAYEQYF
TGTGCCAGCAGTTTTCAGGGTCAGGCCTACGAGCAGTACTTC
>NA|TRBD1|TRBJ1-1|TRBV7-9
CASSFGTGMGDEAFF
TGTGCCAGCAGCTTTGGGACAGGGATGGGGGATGAAGCTTTCTTT
>NA|TRBD2|TRBJ2-1|TRBV19
CASRDSSGRTYNEQFF
TGTGCCAGTAGGGACTCTAGCGGGAGGACGTACAATGAGCAGTTCTTC
>NA|NA|TRBJ1-1|TRBV28
CASSPPGTQNTEAFF
TGTGCCAGCAGTCCCCCAGGGACACAGAACACTGAAGCTTTCTTT
>NA|TRBD1|TRBJ2-1|TRBV6-1
CASSEALGLDRDTFGEQFF
TGTGCCAGCAGTGAAGCGCTAGGTTTGGACAGGGACACCTTCGGGGAGCAGTTCTTC
>NA|NA|TRBJ1-1|TRBV29-1
CSVVGETEAFF
TGCAGCGTTGTTGGAGAGACTGAAGCTTTCTTT
>NA|TRBD2|TRBJ2-7|TRBV7-8
CASSFSGRVSYEQYF
TGTGCCAGCAGCTTTAGCGGGAGGGTATCCTACGAGCAGTACTTC
>NA|NA|TRBJ2-1|TRBV5-4
CASSSGQISYNEQFF
TGTGCCAGCAGCTCCGGACAGATTTCCTACAATGAGCAGTTCTTC
>NA|TRBD2|TRBJ2-1|TRBV7-6
CASSSILAGVGNEQFF
TGTGCCAGCAGCTCTATACTAGCGGGAGTGGGCAATGAGCAGTTCTTC
>NA|NA|TRBJ1-1|TRBV5-1
CASSFNRDTEAFF
TGCGCCAGCAGTTTCAACAGGGATACTGAAGCTTTCTTT
>few|TRBD1|TRBJ1-2|TRBV16
CASSHEGQGLYGYTF
TGTGCCAGCAGCCACGAAGGACAGGGGTTATATGGCTACACCTTC
>NA|NA|TRBJ2-7|TRBV30
CAWSGTSMPYEQYF
TGTGCCTGGAGCGGGACATCCATGCCCTACGAGCAGTACTTC